The rows below give T cell receptor beta chains drawn from one sample of a study of shared clonotypes between healthy human individuals. The repertoire was sequenced with immunoSEQ multiplex PCR; TCRdb's copy has only in-frame clones and lacks some. The data show 2 million to 3 million clones, over 85% seen once. Sample: naive CD4+ T cells from PBMCs. The receptors derive from a man in his late teens or twenties in good health. Some clones in this sample may be carry-over from other donors' samples. Both conserved end residues are part of each CDR3. The D gene is left open where the match is weak. Size tells how often a clone was seen (once, few, many) or the class of an expanded clone, and some rows leave it out.

TRBV10-1	-	TRBJ2-2	few	15	CASSESKRYTGELFF	TGCGCCAGCAGTGAGAGTAAGCGGTACACCGGGGAGCTGTTTTTT
TRBV2	-	TRBJ2-3	-	11	CASSVLDTQYF	TGTGCCAGCAGTGTGTTGGATACGCAGTATTTT
TRBV5-1	-	TRBJ2-2	once	18	CASSLYTRGGSNTGELFF	TGCGCCAGCAGCTTGTACACACGAGGGGGGTCGAACACCGGGGAGCTGTTTTTT
TRBV19	-	TRBJ2-1	once	15	CASRMGSRLPGEQFF	TGTGCCAGTAGAATGGGTAGCCGTCTCCCTGGAGAGCAGTTCTTC
TRBV7-2	TRBD2	TRBJ2-7	-	19	CASSLAFTRSGSFLREQYF	TGTGCCAGCAGCTTAGCGTTTACTCGTAGCGGGAGCTTTCTGAGAGAGCAGTACTTC
TRBV6-1	-	TRBJ2-1	-	16	CASSARAGRTHNEQFF	TGTGCCAGCAGTGCCCGAGCCGGGCGGACCCACAATGAGCAGTTCTTC
TRBV2	-	TRBJ1-1	-	12	CASSENRGEAFF	TGTGCCAGCAGTGAAAATCGGGGGGAAGCTTTCTTT
TRBV7-8	-	TRBJ2-7	once	15	CASSLVQSYSYEQYF	TGTGCCAGCAGCTTAGTACAGTCCTACTCCTACGAGCAGTACTTC
TRBV6-5	TRBD2	TRBJ2-3	-	15	CASSLSGRFTDTQYF	TGTGCCAGCAGCCTTAGCGGGAGATTCACAGATACGCAGTATTTT
TRBV5-1	TRBD2	TRBJ2-1	-	17	CASSPPVGTSGMDEQFF	TGCGCCAGCAGCCCACCTGTCGGGACTAGCGGGATGGATGAGCAGTTCTTC
TRBV7-8	TRBD1	TRBJ1-1	-	15	CASSLPRTGNTEAFF	TGTGCCAGCAGCTTACCTCGGACAGGTAACACTGAAGCTTTCTTT
TRBV7-8	-	TRBJ2-7	-	13	CASSLGLRGEQYF	TGTGCCAGCAGCTTGGGTTTGAGGGGGGAGCAGTACTTC
TRBV18	TRBD2	TRBJ2-1	-	15	CASSLSGNSYNEQFF	TGTGCCAGCTCACTTAGCGGGAACTCCTACAATGAGCAGTTCTTC
TRBV5-1	-	TRBJ2-7	-	15	CASSLVASASYEQYF	TGCGCCAGCAGCTTGGTGGCTAGCGCTTCCTACGAGCAGTACTTC
TRBV2	-	TRBJ1-1	-	12	CASSVINGEAFF	TGTGCCAGCAGTGTAATTAACGGAGAAGCTTTCTTT
TRBV7-9	TRBD1	TRBJ2-2	-	17	CASSSQRQGLETGELFF	TGTGCCAGCAGCTCGCAACGACAGGGTTTGGAGACCGGGGAGCTGTTTTTT
TRBV4-1	-	TRBJ1-2	-	16	CASRYTDARVDYGYTF	TGCGCCAGCAGGTACACCGACGCCAGGGTCGACTATGGCTACACCTTC
TRBV29-1	-	TRBJ2-7	-	11	CSVERQYEQYF	TGCAGCGTTGAAAGGCAATACGAGCAGTACTTC
TRBV7-9	-	TRBJ2-3	-	11	CAGSRLDTQYF	TGTGCCGGAAGTCGTTTGGATACGCAGTATTTT
TRBV9	-	TRBJ2-7	-	13	CASSRDPSYEQYF	TGTGCCAGCAGCCGGGACCCCTCCTACGAGCAGTACTTC
TRBV9	-	TRBJ2-5	-	14	CASTPFTDQETQYF	TGTGCCAGCACCCCCTTTACCGACCAAGAGACCCAGTACTTC
TRBV6-6	-	TRBJ2-3	-	14	CASSYSVREDTQYF	TGTGCCAGCAGTTACTCGGTAAGAGAGGATACGCAGTATTTT
TRBV27	TRBD1	TRBJ1-5	-	16	CASSPPTGGGNQPQHF	TGTGCCAGCAGTCCCCCAACAGGGGGCGGCAATCAGCCCCAGCATTTT
TRBV30	-	TRBJ2-5	-	15	CAWSVRVRGGETQYF	TGTGCCTGGAGTGTAAGGGTCCGGGGTGGAGAGACCCAGTACTTC
TRBV27	TRBD2	TRBJ2-2	-	17	CASSFRTGTSNTGELFF	TGTGCCAGCAGTTTTAGGACCGGGACTAGTAACACCGGGGAGCTGTTTTTT
TRBV6-1	-	TRBJ1-2	few	13	CASSVRGPYGYTF	TGTGCCAGCAGTGTTAGGGGACCCTATGGCTACACCTTC
TRBV5-1	-	TRBJ2-3	-	14	CASSSDRPADTQYF	TGCGCCAGCAGCTCAGACAGGCCGGCAGATACGCAGTATTTT
TRBV5-1	-	TRBJ2-3	-	14	CASSLVKPTDTQYF	TGCGCCAGCAGCTTGGTGAAGCCCACAGATACGCAGTATTTT